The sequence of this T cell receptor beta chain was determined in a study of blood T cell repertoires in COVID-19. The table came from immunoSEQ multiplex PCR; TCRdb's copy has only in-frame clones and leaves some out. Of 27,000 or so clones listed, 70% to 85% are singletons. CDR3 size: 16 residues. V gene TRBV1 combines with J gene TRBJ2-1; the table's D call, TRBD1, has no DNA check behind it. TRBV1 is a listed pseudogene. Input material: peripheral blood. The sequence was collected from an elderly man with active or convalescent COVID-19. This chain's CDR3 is CTSSQEPPGGYNEQFF. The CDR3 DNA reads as TGCACCAGCAGCCAAGAACCGCCAGGGGGTTACAATGAGCAGTTCTTC.